This entry lists 12 T cell receptor beta chains sequenced from one sample in a study of blood T cell repertoires in COVID-19. The protocol was immunoSEQ multiplex PCR, while the TCRdb copy is restricted to in-frame clones and leaves out a portion. The sample holds fewer than 250,000 clones; around 80% are singletons and the top ten take 7% to 10%. Sequenced material: peripheral blood. The receptor set was obtained from a woman aged 45 to 65 with acute or convalescent COVID-19.

This clone was seen only a few times. The chain uses TRBV6-5 and TRBJ2-1, with 8 nucleotides matching TRBD2. Germline loops: CDR1 MNHEY, CDR2 SVGAGI. This CDR3 has 15 amino acids. The trim removed 2 bases at V and 12 bases at J, leaving 12 bases unmatched. The CDR3 spells CASSYRREDPQGQFF. The CDR3 DNA is TGTGCCAGCAGTTACCGGCGGGAGGACCCCCAGGGGCAGTTCTTC.

This chain links TRBV5-1 with TRBJ2-6; possibly TRBD1 for D (6 bases). Trimming left V 6 bases short and J 4 bases short, with 11 bases between. The CDR3 runs to 14 residues. Germline CDR1 is SGHRS and CDR2 is YFSETQ. The CDR3 nucleotides read TGCGCCAGCACCACAGGGAGCGGGGCCAACGTCCTGACTTTC. Protein: CASTTGSGANVLTF.

The CDR3: CATSRNHKETQYF. The CDR3 coding sequence is TGTGCCACCAGCAGAAATCACAAAGAGACCCAGTACTTC. This chain uses TRBV15 with TRBJ2-5, with D uncertain. Germline values: CDR1 LNHNV, CDR2 YYDKDF (reference sequence). The CDR3 sequence is 13 residues long. V gave up 2 bases and J gave up 3 bases, with 7 bases separating them.

The chain joins TRBV9 to TRBJ2-7, with 9 bases fitting TRBD1. Germline V gene lookup returns CDR1 SGDLS and CDR2 YYNGEE. This CDR3 region has 14 residues. The junction had 7 bases not matched to a gene; V was cut back by 0 bases and J by 9 bases. Here the CDR3 reads CASSVDGTGRGQYF. DNA for the CDR3: TGTGCCAGCAGCGTAGACGGGACAGGGCGAGGGCAGTACTTC.

This clone was picked up many times. The gene calls are TRBV5-3 and TRBJ1-3, with TRBD1 identical over 9 bases. TRBV5-3 qualifies as an ORF whose function is uncertain. This CDR3 has 15 residues. V dropped 5 bases and J dropped 8; count of bases not matched to a gene: 11. CDR3 loop: CARSTRTGVGDTIYF. The CDR3 bases are TGTGCCAGAAGTACCCGGACAGGGGTGGGGGACACCATATATTTT.

The chain has TRBV6-6 and TRBJ2-1; the D gene is possibly TRBD2 (5 bases). This CDR3 is built from 15 residues. V dropped 7 bases and J dropped 8 bases, with 21 bases sitting between them. Germline V gene data show CDR1 as MNHNY and CDR2 as SVGAGI (reference sequence). The CDR3 reads CASIGNPKVGDEQFF. The DNA for the CDR3 is TGTGCCAGCATCGGGAACCCAAAGGTTGGCGATGAGCAGTTCTTC.

This clone has just one count. The chain combines TRBV21-1 with TRBJ1-1. TRBV21-1 is described as a pseudogene. CDR3 size: 17 residues. The CDR3 sequence is CASSIKVGGVDGTEAFF. CDR3 in DNA: TGTGCCAGCAGCATAAAGGTGGGGGGGGTCGACGGCACTGAAGCTTTCTTT.

The gene calls are TRBV10-3 and TRBJ2-7; perhaps TRBD1 as D (5 bases). The CDR3 covers 14 residues. Trimming took 8 bases from V and 3 from J, leaving 17 bases between them. Germline V CDR1 and CDR2: ENHRY, SYGVKD. The CDR3 nucleotides are TGTGCCATCCGTACCGACAGTCAAAACTACGAGCAGTACTTC. Its protein is CAIRTDSQNYEQYF.

This clone occurred a few times. V gene TRBV7-2 combines with J gene TRBJ1-2; D gene ambiguous. The CDR3 spans 14 residues. Germline V gives CDR1 SGHTA, CDR2 FQGNSA. Trimming took 0 bases from V and 7 from J, leaving 12 bases between them. This CDR3 reads CASSLAPTAGGYTF. The CDR3 DNA reads as TGTGCCAGCAGCTTAGCCCCAACAGCGGGTGGCTACACCTTC.

The V and J genes are TRBV6-5 and TRBJ1-2, with D unclear. The CDR3 consists of 15 residues. Germline V CDR1 and CDR2: MNHEY, SVGAGI. Trimming pared 0 bases from V and 0 bases from J, leaving 8 bases between. The CDR3 sequence is CASSYSEGSNYGYTF. The DNA of the CDR3 is TGTGCCAGCAGTTACTCGGAGGGTTCTAACTATGGCTACACCTTC.

The chain couples TRBV28 to TRBJ2-4; D is undetermined. Germline CDR1 reads MDHEN; CDR2 reads SYDVKM. This CDR3 is 14 amino acids long. Trimming removed 8 bases at V and 0 bases at J, with 11 bases between. The DNA for the CDR3 is TGTGCCAGCGGCCCTGATCTAGCCAAAAACATTCAGTACTTC. Amino acids: CASGPDLAKNIQYF.

The chain uses TRBV27 and TRBJ2-1; possibly TRBD1 for D (6 bases). The CDR3 runs 19 residues. CDR1 is MNHEY, CDR2 SMNVEV, per germline (reference sequence). V lost 4 bases to trimming and J lost 2 bases, with 24 bases between them. CDR3 sequence (DNA): TGTGCCAGCAGTTCGCACACACCAGGACAGTTAGCCACCTACAATGAGCAGTTCTTC. Residues: CASSSHTPGQLATYNEQFF.